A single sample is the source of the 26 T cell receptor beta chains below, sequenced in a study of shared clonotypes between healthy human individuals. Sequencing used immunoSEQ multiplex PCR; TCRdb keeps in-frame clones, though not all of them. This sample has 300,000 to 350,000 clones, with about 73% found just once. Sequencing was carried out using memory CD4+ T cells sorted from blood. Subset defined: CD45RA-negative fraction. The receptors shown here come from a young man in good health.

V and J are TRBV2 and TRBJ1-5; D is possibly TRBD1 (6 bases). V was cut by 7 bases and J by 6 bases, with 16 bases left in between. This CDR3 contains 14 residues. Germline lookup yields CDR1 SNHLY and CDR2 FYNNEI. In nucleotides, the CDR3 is TGTGCCAGCACCCCCCCCAGGGGCGGTCAGCCCCAGCATTTT. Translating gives CASTPPRGGQPQHF. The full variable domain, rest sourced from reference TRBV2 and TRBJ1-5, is EPEVTQTPSHQVTQMGQEVILRCVPISNHLYFYWYRQILGQKVEFLVSFYNNEISEKSEIFDDQFSVERPDGSNFTLKIRSTKLEDSAMYFCASTPPRGGQPQHFGDGTRLSIL.

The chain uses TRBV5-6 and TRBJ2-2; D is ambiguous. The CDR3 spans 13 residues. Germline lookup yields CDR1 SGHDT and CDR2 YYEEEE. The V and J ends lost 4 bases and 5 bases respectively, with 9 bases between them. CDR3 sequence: CASSIVWTGELFF. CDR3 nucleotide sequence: TGTGCCAGCAGCATAGTTTGGACCGGGGAGCTGTTTTTT.

CDR3 bases: TGTGCCAGCATTAGGGCAGGGGCGCACGAGCAGTACTTC. This sequence encodes CASIRAGAHEQYF. The chain links TRBV6-1 to TRBJ2-7; weak D call: TRBD1 (6 bases). In germline, CDR1 is MNHNS, CDR2 SASEGT. CDR3 length: 13 residues. V lost 7 bases, J lost 5 bases, and 15 bases lay in between.

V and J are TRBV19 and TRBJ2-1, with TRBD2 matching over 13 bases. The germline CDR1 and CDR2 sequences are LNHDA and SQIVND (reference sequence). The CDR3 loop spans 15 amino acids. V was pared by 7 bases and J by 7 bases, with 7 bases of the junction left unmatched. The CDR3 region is CASTELAGGPNEQFF. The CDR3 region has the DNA TGTGCCAGTACCGAACTAGCGGGAGGGCCAAATGAGCAGTTCTTC.

CDR3 residues: CASSVGPAGRETQYF. The CDR3 region has the DNA TGTGCCAGCAGCGTGGGGCCAGCGGGACGAGAGACCCAGTACTTC. The chain uses TRBV5-5 and TRBJ2-5; 7 positions agree with TRBD2. Per germline, CDR1 SGHKS and CDR2 YYEKEE (reference sequence). This CDR3 has 15 amino acids. Losses at the gene ends were 4 bases for V and 4 bases for J; bases not matched to a gene: 10. Full variable domain (remainder filled in from reference TRBV5-5 and TRBJ2-5): DAGVTQSPTHLIKTRGQQVTLRCSPISGHKSVSWYQQVLGQGPQFIFQYYEKEERGRGNFPDRFSARQFPNYSSELNVNALLLGDSALYLCASSVGPAGRETQYFGPGTRLLVL.

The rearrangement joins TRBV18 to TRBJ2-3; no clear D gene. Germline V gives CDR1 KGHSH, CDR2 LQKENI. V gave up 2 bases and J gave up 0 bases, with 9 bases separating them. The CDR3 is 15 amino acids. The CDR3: CASSPERVSTDTQYF. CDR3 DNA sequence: TGTGCCAGCTCACCAGAGCGAGTTAGCACAGATACGCAGTATTTT.

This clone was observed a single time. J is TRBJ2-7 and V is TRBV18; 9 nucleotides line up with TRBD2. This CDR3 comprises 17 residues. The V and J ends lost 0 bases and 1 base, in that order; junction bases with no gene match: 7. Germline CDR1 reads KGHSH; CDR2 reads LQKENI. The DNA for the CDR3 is TGTGCCAGCTCACCACCGGGATCTAGCGGGATGTCCTACGAGCAGTACTTC. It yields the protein CASSPPGSSGMSYEQYF.

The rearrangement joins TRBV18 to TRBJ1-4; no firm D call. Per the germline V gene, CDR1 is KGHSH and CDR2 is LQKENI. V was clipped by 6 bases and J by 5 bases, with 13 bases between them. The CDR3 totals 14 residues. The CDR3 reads CASSPASGNEKLFF. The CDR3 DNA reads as TGTGCCAGCTCCCCCGCTTCGGGGAATGAAAAACTGTTTTTT.

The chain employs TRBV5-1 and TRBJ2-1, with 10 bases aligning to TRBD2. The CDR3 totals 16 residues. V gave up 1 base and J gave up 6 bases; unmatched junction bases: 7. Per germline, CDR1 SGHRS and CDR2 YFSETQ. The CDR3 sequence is CASSLFTLAGVNEQFF. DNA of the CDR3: TGCGCCAGCAGCTTGTTTACCCTAGCGGGAGTCAATGAGCAGTTCTTC.

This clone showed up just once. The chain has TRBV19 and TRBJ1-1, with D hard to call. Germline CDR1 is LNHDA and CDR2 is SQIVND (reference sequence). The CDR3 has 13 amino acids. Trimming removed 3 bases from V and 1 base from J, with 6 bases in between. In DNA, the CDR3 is TGTGCCAGTAGTATTCTCCGGAACACTGAAGCTTTCTTT. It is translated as CASSILRNTEAFF.

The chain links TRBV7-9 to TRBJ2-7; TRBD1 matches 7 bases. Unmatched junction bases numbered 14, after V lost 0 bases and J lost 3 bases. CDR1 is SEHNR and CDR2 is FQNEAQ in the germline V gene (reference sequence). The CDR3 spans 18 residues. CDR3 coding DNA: TGTGCCAGCAGCTTAGCACAACCGGGACAGCCTTTTGTCTACGAGCAGTACTTC. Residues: CASSLAQPGQPFVYEQYF.

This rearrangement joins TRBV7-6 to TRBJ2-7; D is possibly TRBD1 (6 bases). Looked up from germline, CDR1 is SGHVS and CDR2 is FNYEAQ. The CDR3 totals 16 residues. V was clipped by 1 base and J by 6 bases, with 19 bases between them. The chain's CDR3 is CASSLELSQGSGEQYF. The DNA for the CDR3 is TGTGCCAGCAGCTTAGAATTATCGCAGGGGAGTGGCGAGCAGTACTTC.

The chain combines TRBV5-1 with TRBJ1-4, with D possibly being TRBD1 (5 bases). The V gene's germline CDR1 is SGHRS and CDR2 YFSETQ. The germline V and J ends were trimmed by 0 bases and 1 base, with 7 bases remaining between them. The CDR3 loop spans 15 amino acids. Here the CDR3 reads CASSLAQGTNEKLFF. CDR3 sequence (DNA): TGCGCCAGCAGCTTGGCCCAGGGAACTAATGAAAAACTGTTTTTT. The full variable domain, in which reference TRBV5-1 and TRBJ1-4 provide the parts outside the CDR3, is KAGVTQTPRYLIKTRGQQVTLSCSPISGHRSVSWYQQTPGQGLQFLFEYFSETQRNKGNFPGRFSGRQFSNSRSEMNVSTLELGDSALYLCASSLAQGTNEKLFFGSGTQLSVL.

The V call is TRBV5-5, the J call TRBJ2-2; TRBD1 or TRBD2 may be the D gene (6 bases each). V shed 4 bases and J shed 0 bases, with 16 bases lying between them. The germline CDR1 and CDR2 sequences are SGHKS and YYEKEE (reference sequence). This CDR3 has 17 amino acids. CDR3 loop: CASSPLGGSANTGELFF. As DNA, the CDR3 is TGTGCCAGCAGCCCCTTAGGGGGGAGCGCGAACACCGGGGAGCTGTTTTTT.

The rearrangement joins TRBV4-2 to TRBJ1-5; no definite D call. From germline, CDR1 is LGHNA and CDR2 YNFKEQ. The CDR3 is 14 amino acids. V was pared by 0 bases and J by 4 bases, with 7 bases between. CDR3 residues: CASSQDYRNQPQHF. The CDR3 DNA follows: TGTGCCAGCAGCCAAGATTACAGAAATCAGCCCCAGCATTTT.

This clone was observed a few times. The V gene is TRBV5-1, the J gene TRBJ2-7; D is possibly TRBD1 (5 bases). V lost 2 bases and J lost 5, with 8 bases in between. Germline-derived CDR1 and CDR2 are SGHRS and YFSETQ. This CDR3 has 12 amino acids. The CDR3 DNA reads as TGCGCCAGCAGCTTTGGACACGACGAGCAGTACTTC. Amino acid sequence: CASSFGHDEQYF.

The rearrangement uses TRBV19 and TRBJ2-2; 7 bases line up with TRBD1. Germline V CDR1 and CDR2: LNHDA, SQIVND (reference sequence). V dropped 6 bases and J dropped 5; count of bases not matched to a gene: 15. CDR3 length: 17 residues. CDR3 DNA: TGTGCCAGTAGCAACCCTACAGGGGTCCGTCGGACCGGGGAGCTGTTTTTT. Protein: CASSNPTGVRRTGELFF.

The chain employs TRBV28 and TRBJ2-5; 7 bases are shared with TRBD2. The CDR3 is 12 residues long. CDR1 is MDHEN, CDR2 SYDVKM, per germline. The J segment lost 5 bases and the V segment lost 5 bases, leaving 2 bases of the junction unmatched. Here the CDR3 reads CASSQGGETQYF. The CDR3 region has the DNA TGTGCCAGCAGTCAGGGAGGGGAGACCCAGTACTTC. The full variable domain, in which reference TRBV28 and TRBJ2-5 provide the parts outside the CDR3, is DVKVTQSSRYLVKRTGEKVFLECVQDMDHENMFWYRQDPGLGLRLIYFSYDVKMKEKGDIPEGYSVSREKKERFSLILESASTNQTSMYLCASSQGGETQYFGPGTRLLVL.

The DNA of the CDR3 is TGTGCCAGCAGCTCTACAGGGCTGAGCATTCAGTACTTC. Its translation: CASSSTGLSIQYF. The chain joins TRBV11-3 to TRBJ2-4, with D tentatively TRBD1 (6 bases). Germline V CDR1 and CDR2: SGHNT, YENEEA. The CDR3 totals 13 residues. V was pared by 4 bases and J by 9 bases, with 13 bases between.

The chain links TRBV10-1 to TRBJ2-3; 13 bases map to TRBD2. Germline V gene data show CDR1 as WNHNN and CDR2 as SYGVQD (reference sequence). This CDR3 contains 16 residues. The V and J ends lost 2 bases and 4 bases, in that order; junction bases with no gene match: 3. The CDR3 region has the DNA TGCGCCAGCAGTGAGCGTGGACTAGCGGGAGCAGATACGCAGTATTTT. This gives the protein CASSERGLAGADTQYF.

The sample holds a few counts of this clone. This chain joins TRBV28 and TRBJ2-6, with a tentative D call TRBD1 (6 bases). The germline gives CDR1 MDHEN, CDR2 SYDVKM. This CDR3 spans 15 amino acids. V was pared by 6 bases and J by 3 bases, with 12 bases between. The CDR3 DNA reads TGTGCCAGCAGCCCACAGGGCTTTGGGGCCAACGTCCTGACTTTC. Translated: CASSPQGFGANVLTF. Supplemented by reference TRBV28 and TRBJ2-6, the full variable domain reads DVKVTQSSRYLVKRTGEKVFLECVQDMDHENMFWYRQDPGLGLRLIYFSYDVKMKEKGDIPEGYSVSREKKERFSLILESASTNQTSMYLCASSPQGFGANVLTFGAGSRLTVL.

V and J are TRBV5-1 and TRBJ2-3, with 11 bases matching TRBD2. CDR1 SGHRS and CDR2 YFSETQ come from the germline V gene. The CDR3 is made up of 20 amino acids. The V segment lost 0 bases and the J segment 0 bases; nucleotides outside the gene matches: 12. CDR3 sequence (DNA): TGCGCCAGCAGCTTGGGGCGGACATCGGGGACTAGCGGTAGCACAGATACGCAGTATTTT. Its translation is CASSLGRTSGTSGSTDTQYF.

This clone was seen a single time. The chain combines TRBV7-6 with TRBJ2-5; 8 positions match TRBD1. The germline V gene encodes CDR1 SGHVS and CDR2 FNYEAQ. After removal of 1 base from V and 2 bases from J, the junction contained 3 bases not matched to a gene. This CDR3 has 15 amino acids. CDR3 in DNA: TGTGCCAGCAGCTTAGTGTGGACAGGGCAAGAGACCCAGTACTTC. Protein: CASSLVWTGQETQYF.

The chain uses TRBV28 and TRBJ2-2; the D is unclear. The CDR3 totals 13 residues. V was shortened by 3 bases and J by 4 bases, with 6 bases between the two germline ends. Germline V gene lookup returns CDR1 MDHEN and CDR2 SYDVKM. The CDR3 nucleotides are TGTGCCAGCAGTTTCCCCGGCACCGGGGAGCTGTTTTTT. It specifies CASSFPGTGELFF.

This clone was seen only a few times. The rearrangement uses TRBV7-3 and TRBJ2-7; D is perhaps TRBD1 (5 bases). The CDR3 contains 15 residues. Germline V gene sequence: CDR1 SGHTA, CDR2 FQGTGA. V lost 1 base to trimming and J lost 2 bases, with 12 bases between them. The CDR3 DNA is TGTGCCAGCAGCTTAAATCCCACAGGCCCCTACGAGCAGTACTTC. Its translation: CASSLNPTGPYEQYF.

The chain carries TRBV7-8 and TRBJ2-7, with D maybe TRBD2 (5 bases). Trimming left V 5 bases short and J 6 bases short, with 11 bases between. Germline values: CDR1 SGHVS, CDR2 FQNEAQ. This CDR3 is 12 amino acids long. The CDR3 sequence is CASSPNRGEQYF. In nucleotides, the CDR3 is TGTGCCAGCAGCCCCAACCGGGGCGAGCAGTACTTC.